This TCR beta chain was sequenced during a study of shared clonotypes between healthy human individuals. The assay was run at deep level. When replicate PCRs were run on sorted subsets, they used 200 to 250 ng DNA, approximately 27,000 T cell genomes. Clones were read by immunoSEQ multiplex PCR, and TCRdb kept only the in-frame ones, dropping some. The data show about 1 million clones, with around four fifths seen just once and less than 1.5% held by the top ten. Per the germline V gene, CDR1 is MGHRA and CDR2 is YSYEKL. Trimming stripped 6 bases from V and 2 bases from J, with 13 bases between. CDR3 length equals 14 residues.

The clonotype was recovered from a man aged 18-30 years in good health. The rearrangement joins TRBV4-1 to TRBJ2-5; perhaps TRBD2 as D (6 bases). The sequencing sample was made of memory CD4+ T cells sorted from blood. Subset reported: CD45RA-negative fraction. CDR3 protein: CASRGGARQETQYF. The CDR3 bases are TGCGCCAGCAGGGGGGGAGCCCGTCAAGAGACCCAGTACTTC.